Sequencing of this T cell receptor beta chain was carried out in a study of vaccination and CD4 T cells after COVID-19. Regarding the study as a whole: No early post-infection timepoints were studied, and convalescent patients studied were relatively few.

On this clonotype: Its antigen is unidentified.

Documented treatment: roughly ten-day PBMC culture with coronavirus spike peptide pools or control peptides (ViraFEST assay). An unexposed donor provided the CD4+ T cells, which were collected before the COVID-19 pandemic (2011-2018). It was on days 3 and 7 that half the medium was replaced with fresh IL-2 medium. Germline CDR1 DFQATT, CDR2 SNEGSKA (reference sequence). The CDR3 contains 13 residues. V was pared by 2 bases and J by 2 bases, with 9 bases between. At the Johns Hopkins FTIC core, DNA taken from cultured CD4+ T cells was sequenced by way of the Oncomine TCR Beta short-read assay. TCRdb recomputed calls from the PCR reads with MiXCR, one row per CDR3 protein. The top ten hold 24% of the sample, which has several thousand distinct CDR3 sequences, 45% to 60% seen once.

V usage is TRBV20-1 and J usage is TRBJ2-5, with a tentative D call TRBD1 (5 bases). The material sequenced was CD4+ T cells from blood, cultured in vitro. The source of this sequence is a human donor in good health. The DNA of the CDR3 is TGCAGTGCTAGACTGACAGTTCAAGAGACCCAGTACTTC. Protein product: CSARLTVQETQYF.